This T cell receptor beta chain was captured by sequencing in a study of blood T cells in healthy people across ages. V lost 4 bases to trimming and J lost 9 bases, with 8 bases between them. The CDR3 runs to 11 residues. Germline lookup yields CDR1 SGHRS and CDR2 YFSETQ. A J-beta primer mix and a sample-barcoded 5' primer were used in a second PCR of roughly 6 to 12 cycles. TCRdb fed the 5' RACE reads into MiXCR, producing one record per CDR3 protein. The table shows 550,000 to 650,000 distinct CDR3 sequences, with approximately 30% occurring only once. This chain connects TRBV5-1 to TRBJ2-1; D unresolved. Sequenced sample: blood. This receptor was obtained from a woman of 80 years or more in good health. CDR3: CASSPGREQFF. The CDR3 DNA sequence: TGCGCCAGCAGCCCCGGTCGTGAGCAGTTCTTC.